The clone carrying this T cell receptor (beta chain) has more than one count but fewer than ten. Its antigen is still unknown. Germline and junction disagree at one end, which may indicate a read error. The CDR3 sequence is 13 residues long. CDR1 and CDR2 from the germline V gene are SGDLS and YYNGEE. Isolated PBMCs totaled at least 6 million in each sample. This sample was included in a study of blood T cells in healthy people across ages. Whole-study findings and limits: Estimates drawn from one million T cells were deemed to understate diversity.

PCR was performed a second time for about 7 to 12 cycles using a sample-barcoded 5' primer and a J-beta primer mix. TCRdb used MiXCR to reprocess the 5' RACE reads, holding one entry per CDR3 protein. The repertoire includes roughly 1,100,000 distinct CDR3 sequences, approximately 25% of them detected once, and around 0.75% sits in the top ten. The data were also submitted as part of a second study, on T cells of mothers and their children.

Sequencing input: blood. The sequence came from a girl between 2 and 10 years old in good health. The rearrangement links TRBV9 to TRBJ2-7; maybe TRBD2 (5 bases). The DNA of the CDR3 is TGTGCCAGCAGCGAAGGGTCCGACTACGGGCAGTACTTC. Amino acids: CASSEGSDYGQYF.